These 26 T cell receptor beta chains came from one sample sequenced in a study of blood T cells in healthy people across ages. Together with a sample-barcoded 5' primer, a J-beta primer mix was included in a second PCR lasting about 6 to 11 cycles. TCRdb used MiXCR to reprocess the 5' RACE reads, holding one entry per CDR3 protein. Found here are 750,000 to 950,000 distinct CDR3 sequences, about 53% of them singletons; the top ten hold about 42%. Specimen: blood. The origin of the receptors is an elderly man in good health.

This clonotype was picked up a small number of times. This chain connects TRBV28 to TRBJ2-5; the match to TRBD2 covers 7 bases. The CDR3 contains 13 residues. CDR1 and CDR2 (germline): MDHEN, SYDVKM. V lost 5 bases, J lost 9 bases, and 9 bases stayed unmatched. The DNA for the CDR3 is TGTGCCAGCAGTGCCCCTGGGAGGGAGGCCCAGTACTTC. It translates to CASSAPGREAQYF.

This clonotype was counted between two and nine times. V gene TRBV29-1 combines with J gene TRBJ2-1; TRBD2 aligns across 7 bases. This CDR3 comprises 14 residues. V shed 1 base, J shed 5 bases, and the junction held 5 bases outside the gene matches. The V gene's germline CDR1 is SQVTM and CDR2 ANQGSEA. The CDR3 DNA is TGCAGCGTTGAAGGACGGACTAGTCACAATGAGCAGTTCTTC. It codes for CSVEGRTSHNEQFF.

The CDR3 nucleotides are TGTGCCAGCAGCCCTGCCGGGGCCTACGAGCAGTACTTC. Amino acids: CASSPAGAYEQYF. V is TRBV28 and J is TRBJ2-7; maybe TRBD2 (5 bases). CDR3 length: 13 residues. Germline V gene data show CDR1 as MDHEN and CDR2 as SYDVKM. Trimming took 6 bases from V and 2 from J, leaving 11 bases between them.

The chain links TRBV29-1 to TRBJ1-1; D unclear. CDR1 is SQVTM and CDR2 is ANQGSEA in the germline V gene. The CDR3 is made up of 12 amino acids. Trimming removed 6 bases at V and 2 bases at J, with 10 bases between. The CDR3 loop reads CSVRRPNTEAFF. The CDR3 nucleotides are TGCAGCGTCCGCAGGCCCAACACTGAAGCTTTCTTT.

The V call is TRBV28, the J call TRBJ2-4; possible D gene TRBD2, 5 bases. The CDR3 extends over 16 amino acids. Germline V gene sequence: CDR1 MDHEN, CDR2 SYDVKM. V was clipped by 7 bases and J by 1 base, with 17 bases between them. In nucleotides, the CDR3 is TGTGCCAGCACCCGGGGTGATGCGGTTGCCAAAAACATTCAGTACTTC. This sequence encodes CASTRGDAVAKNIQYF.

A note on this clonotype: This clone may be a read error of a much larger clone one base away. CDR3 loop: CASSGQQSPLHF. CDR3 DNA: TGTGCCAGCAGCGGACAACAGTCACCCCTCCACTTT. V and J are TRBV11-2 and TRBJ1-6; D may be TRBD1 (5 bases). The CDR3 is 12 residues long. CDR1 SGHAT and CDR2 FQNNGV come from the germline V gene. V was clipped by 5 bases and J by 10 bases, with 9 bases between them.

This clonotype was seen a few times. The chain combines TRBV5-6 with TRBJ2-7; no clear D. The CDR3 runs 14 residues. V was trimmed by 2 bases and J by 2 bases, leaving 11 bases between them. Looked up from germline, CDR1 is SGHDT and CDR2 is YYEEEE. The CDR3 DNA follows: TGTGCCAGCAGCTTCGGGCCTCTAGCCTACGAGCAGTACTTC. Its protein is CASSFGPLAYEQYF.

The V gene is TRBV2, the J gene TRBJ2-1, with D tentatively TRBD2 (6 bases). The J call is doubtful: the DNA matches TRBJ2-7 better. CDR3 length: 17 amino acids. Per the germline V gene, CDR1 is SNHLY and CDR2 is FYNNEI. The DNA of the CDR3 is TGTGCCAGCAGTGTGAGCGGGCGGCTGAGCTCCTACAATGAGCAGTACTTC. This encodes CASSVSGRLSSYNEQYF.

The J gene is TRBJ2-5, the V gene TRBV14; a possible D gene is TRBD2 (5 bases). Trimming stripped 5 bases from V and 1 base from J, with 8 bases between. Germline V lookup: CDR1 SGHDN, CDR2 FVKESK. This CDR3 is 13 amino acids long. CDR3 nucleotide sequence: TGTGCCAGCAGCACGGGAAGCCAAGAGACCCAGTACTTC. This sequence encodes CASSTGSQETQYF.

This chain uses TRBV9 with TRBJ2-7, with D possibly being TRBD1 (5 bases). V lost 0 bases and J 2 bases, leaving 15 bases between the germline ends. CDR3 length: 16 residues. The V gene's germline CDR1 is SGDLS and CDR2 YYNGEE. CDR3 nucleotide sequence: TGTGCCAGCAGCGTAGGACCAGGGCCGACGACCTACGAGCAGTACTTC. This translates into CASSVGPGPTTYEQYF.

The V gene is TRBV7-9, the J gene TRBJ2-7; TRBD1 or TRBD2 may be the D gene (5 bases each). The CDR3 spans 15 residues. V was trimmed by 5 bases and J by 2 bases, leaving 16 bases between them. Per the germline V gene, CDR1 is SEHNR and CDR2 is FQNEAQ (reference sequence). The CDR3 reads CASSARTLGPYEQYF. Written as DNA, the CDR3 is TGTGCCAGCAGCGCCAGGACACTAGGGCCCTACGAGCAGTACTTC.

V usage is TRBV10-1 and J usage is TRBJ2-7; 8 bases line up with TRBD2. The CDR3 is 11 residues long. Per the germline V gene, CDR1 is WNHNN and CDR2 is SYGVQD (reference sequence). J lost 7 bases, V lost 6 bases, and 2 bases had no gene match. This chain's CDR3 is CASRIAGEQYF. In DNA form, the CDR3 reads TGCGCCAGCAGGATAGCGGGAGAGCAGTACTTC.

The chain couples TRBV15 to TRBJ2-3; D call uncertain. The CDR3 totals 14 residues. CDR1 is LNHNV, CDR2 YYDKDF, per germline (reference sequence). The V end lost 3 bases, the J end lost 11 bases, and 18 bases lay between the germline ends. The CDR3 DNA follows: TGTGCCACCAGCAGCGCTGCTCAGGAGATACGGCAGTATTTT. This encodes CATSSAAQEIRQYF.

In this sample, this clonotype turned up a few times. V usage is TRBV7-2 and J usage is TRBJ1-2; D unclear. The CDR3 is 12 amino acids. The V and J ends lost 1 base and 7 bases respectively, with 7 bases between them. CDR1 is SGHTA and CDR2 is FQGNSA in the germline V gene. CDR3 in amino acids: CASSLDRVGYTF. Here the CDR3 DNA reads TGTGCCAGCAGCTTAGATAGGGTTGGCTACACCTTC. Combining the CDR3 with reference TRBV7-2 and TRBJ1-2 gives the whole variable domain GAGVSQSPSNKVTEKGKDVELRCDPISGHTALYWYRQSLGQGLEFLIYFQGNSAPDKSGLPSDRFSAERTGGSVSTLTIQRTQQEDSAVYLCASSLDRVGYTFGSGTRLTVV.

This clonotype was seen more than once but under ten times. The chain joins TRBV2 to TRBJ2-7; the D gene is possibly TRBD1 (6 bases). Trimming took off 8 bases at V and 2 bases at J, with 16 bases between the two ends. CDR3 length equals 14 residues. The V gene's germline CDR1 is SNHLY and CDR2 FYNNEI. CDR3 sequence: CASLRENRAYEQYF. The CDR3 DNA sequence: TGTGCCAGCCTTCGGGAAAACAGGGCCTACGAGCAGTACTTC.

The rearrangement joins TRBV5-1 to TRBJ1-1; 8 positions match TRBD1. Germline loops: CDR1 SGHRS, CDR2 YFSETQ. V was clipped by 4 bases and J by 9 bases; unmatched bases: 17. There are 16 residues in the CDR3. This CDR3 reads CASSNRPRGRLGKAFF. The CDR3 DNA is TGCGCCAGCAGCAATCGTCCCAGGGGGCGATTGGGCAAAGCTTTCTTT.

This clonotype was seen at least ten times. CDR3 loop: CASSYEGNIQYF. CDR3 in DNA: TGTGCCAGCAGTTACGAGGGTAACATTCAGTACTTC. This chain links TRBV6-5 with TRBJ2-4; tentative D call: TRBD2 (5 bases). The length of the CDR3 is 12 residues. The V gene lost 2 bases and the J gene lost 7 bases, with 6 bases spanning the gap. The germline CDR1 and CDR2 sequences are MNHEY and SVGAGI.

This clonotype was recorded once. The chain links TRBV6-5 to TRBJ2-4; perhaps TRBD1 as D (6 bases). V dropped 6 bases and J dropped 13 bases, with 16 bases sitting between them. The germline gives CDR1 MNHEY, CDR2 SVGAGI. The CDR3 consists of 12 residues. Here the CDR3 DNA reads TGTGCCAGCAGCCCATACGAGGGGGAGCAGTACTTC. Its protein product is CASSPYEGEQYF.

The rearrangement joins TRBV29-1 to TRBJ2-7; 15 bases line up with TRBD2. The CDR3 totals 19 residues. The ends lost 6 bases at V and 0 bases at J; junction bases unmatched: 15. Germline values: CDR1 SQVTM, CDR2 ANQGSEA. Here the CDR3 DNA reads TGCAGCGTCGCTAAGAACCCGGGACTAGCGGGGGGTCTCTCCTACGAGCAGTACTTC. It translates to CSVAKNPGLAGGLSYEQYF.

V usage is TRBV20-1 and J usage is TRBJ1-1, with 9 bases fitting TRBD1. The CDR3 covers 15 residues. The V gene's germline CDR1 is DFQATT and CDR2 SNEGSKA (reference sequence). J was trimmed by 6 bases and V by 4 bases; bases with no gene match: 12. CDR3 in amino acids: CSATAADRGYPEAFF. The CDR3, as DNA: TGCAGTGCTACAGCAGCCGACAGGGGGTACCCTGAAGCTTTCTTT.

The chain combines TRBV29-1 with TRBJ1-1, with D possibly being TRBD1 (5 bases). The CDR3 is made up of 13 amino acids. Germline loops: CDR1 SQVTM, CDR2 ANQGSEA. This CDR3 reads CTSTGRRITEAFF. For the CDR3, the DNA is TGCACCTCTACGGGACGGAGGATAACTGAAGCTTTCTTT.

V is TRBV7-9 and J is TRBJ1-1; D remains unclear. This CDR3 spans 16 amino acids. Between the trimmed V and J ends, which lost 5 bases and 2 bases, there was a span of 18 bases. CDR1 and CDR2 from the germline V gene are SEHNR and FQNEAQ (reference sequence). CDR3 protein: CASSPPPGRRNTEAFF. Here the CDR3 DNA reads TGTGCCAGCAGCCCCCCCCCTGGGAGAAGAAACACTGAAGCTTTCTTT.

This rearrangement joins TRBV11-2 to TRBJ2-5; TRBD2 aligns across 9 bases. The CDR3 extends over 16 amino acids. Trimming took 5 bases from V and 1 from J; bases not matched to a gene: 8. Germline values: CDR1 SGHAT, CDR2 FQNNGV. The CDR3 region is CASSPRMTSGQETQYF. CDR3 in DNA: TGTGCCAGCAGCCCCAGAATGACTAGCGGCCAAGAGACCCAGTACTTC.

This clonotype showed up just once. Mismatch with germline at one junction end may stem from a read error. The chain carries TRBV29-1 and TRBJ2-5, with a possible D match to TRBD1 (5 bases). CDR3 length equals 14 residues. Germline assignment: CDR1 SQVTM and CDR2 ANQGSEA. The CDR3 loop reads CSVLGRVYEEAQYF. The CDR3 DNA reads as TGCAGCGTCCTTGGCAGGGTGTACGAAGAGGCCCAGTACTTC.

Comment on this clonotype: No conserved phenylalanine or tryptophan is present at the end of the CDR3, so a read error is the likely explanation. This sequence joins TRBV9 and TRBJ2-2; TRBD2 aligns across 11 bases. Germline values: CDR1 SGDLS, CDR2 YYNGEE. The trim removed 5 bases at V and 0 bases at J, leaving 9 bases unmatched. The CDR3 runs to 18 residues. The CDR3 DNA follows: TGTGCCAGCAGTAGATTAGCGGGAGGGCCGCCGAACACCGGGGAGCTGTTTTCT. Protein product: CASSRLAGGPPNTGELFS.

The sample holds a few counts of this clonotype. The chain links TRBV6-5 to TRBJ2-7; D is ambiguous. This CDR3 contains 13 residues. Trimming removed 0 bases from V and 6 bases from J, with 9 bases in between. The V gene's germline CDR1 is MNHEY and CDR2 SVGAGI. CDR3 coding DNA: TGTGCCAGCAGTTACTCCGAAATCTCCGAGCAGTACTTC. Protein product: CASSYSEISEQYF.